The clone carrying this T cell receptor (beta chain) was detected ten times or more. This sample is drawn from a study of regulatory T cells in long-lasting Graves disease. The germline V gene encodes CDR1 SNHLY and CDR2 FYNNEI. V lost 6 bases to trimming and J lost 4 bases, with 7 bases between them. The CDR3 is made up of 12 amino acids. Time point: newly diagnosed GD, antithyroid drugs for less than 3 months. Scientists built the TCR library using RNA that was extracted from PBMCs. Both iRepertoire HTBI primers and Arm-PCR of CDR3 regions were used to build the TCR beta libraries. Each CDR3 protein is one row after TCRdb ran MiXCR on the multiplex PCR reads. In the table there are about 500,000 distinct CDR3 sequences, around 12% of which are singletons. The sample was also reused in another study, on T cells in Graves' hyperthyroidism and ophthalmopathy. As that study records: In patients aged 18 to 65, hyperthyroidism was newly diagnosed, with duration under 2 months. HTBI primers were employed in a first-round RT-PCR of the TCR CDR3.

The chain has TRBV2 and TRBJ1-5; D may be TRBD1 (5 bases). This receptor was identified in a woman aged 30 to 39 with Graves disease. The sequences come from peripheral blood mononuclear cells (PBMCs), collected at new diagnosis, from a patient treated with antithyroid drugs. The CDR3 reads CASSEGNQPQHF. The CDR3 DNA reads TGTGCCAGCAGCGAGGGGAATCAGCCCCAGCATTTT.